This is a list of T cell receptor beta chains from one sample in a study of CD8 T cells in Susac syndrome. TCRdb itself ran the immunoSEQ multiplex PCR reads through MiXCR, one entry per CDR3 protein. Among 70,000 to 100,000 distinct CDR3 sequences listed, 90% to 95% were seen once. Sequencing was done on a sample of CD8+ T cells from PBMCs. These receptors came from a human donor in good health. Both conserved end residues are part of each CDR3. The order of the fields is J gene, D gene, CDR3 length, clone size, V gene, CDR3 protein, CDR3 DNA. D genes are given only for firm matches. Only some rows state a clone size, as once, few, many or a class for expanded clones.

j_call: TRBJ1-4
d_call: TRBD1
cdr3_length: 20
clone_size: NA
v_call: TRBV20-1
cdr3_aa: CSARDEGSGQGRATNEKLFF
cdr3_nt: TGCAGTGCTAGAGATGAAGGTTCAGGACAGGGAAGAGCAACTAATGAAAAACTGTTTTTT

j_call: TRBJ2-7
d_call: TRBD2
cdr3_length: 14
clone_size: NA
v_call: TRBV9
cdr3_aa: CASSGSGRSYEQYF
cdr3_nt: TGTGCCAGCAGCGGTAGCGGGCGCTCCTACGAGCAGTACTTC

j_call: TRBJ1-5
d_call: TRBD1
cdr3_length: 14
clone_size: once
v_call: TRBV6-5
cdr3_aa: CASSVGQEGQPQHF
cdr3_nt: TGTGCCAGCAGTGTCGGACAGGAGGGGCAGCCCCAGCATTTT

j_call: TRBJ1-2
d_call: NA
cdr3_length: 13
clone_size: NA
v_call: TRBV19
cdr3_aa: CASSIGGPLGYTF
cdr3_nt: TGTGCCAGTAGTATCGGTGGACCTCTGGGCTACACCTTC

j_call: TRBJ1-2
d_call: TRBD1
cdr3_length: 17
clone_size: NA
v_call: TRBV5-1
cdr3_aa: CASSLSTGTAYNYGYTF
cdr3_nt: TGCGCCAGCAGCCTATCGACAGGGACAGCCTATAACTATGGCTACACCTTC

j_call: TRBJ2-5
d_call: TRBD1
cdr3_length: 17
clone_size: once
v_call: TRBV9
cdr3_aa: CASSPESGTGARETQYF
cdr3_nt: TGTGCCAGCAGCCCAGAATCCGGGACAGGGGCTAGGGAGACCCAGTACTTC

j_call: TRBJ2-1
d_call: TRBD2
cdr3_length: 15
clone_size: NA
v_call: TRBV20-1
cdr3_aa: CSANHLAGGYNEQFF
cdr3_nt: TGCAGTGCCAATCATTTAGCGGGGGGATACAATGAGCAGTTCTTC

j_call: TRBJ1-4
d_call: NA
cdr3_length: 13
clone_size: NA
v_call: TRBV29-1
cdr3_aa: CSVALTENEKLFF
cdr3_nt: TGCAGCGTTGCCTTGACAGAAAATGAAAAACTGTTTTTT

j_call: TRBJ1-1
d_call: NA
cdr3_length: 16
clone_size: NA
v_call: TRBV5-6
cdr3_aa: CASSLSTGRGNTEAFF
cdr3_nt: TGTGCCAGCAGCTTGAGCACAGGGCGAGGGAACACTGAAGCTTTCTTT

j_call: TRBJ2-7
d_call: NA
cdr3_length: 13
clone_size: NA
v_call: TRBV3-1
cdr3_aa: CASSPGLPYEQYF
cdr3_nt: TGTGCCAGCAGCCCTGGCCTCCCCTACGAGCAGTACTTC

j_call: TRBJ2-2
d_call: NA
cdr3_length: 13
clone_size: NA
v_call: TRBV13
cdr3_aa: CASSLEYTGELFF
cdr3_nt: TGTGCCAGCAGCTTAGAGTACACCGGGGAGCTGTTTTTT

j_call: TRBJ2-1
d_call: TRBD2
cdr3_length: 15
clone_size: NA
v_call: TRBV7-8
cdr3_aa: CASSRGTSGGDEQFF
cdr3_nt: TGTGCCAGCAGCCGGGGGACTAGCGGGGGCGATGAGCAGTTCTTC

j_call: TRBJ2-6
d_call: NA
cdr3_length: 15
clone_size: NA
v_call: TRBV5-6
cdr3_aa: CGSSAGPSGANVLTF
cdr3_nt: TGTGGGTCTAGCGCGGGACCCTCGGGGGCCAACGTCCTGACTTTC

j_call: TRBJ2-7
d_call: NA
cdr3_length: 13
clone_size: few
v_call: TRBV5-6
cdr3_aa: CASSLGRAYEQYF
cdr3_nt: TGTGCCAGCAGTTTAGGGCGCGCCTACGAGCAGTACTTC

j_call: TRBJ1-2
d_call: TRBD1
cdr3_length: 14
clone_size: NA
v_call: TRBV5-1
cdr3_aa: CASSTGQDLYGYTF
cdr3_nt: TGCGCCAGCAGCACCGGACAGGACCTCTATGGCTACACCTTC

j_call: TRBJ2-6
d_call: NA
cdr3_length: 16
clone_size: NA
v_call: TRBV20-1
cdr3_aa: CSARQGAASGANVLTF
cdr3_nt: TGCAGTGCCCGCCAAGGTGCAGCCTCTGGGGCCAACGTCCTGACTTTC

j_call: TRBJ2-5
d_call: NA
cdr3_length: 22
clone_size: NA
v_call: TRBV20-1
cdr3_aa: CSARDPTPGTPPSDTMRETQYF
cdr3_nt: TGCAGTGCTAGAGATCCTACCCCCGGGACACCTCCAAGCGATACGATGAGGGAGACCCAGTACTTC

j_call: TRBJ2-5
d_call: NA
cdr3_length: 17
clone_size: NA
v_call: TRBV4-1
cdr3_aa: CASSQGWSTDSAETQYF
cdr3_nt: TGCGCCAGCAGCCAAGGGTGGAGCACCGATTCGGCGGAGACCCAGTACTTC

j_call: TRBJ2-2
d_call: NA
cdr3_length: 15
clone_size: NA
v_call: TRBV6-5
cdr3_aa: CASSSDSTNTGELFF
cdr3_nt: TGTGCCAGCAGCTCCGACAGTACGAACACCGGGGAGCTGTTTTTT

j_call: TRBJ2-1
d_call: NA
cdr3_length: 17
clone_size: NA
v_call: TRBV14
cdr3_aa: CASSQGVGETRNNEQFF
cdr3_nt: TGTGCCAGCAGCCAAGGGGTAGGGGAGACACGCAACAATGAGCAGTTCTTC

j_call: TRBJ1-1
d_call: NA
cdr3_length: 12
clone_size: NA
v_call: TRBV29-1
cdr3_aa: CSVDTGSGEAFF
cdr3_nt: TGCAGCGTTGATACCGGGTCGGGTGAAGCTTTCTTT

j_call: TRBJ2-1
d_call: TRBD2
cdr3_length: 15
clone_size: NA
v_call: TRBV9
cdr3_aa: CASSVGGGGYNEQFF
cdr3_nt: TGTGCCAGCAGCGTAGGCGGGGGGGGATACAATGAGCAGTTCTTC

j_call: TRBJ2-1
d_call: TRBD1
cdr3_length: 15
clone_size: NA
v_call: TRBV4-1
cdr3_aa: CASSQRDREFSEQFF
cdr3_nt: TGCGCCAGCAGCCAACGGGACAGGGAATTCAGTGAGCAGTTCTTC

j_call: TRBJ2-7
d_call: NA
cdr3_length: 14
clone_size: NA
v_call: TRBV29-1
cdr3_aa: CSVPLGQNSYEQYF
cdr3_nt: TGCAGCGTCCCCCTGGGGCAGAACTCCTACGAGCAGTACTTC

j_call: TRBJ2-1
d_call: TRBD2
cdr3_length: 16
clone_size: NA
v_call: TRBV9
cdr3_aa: CASSVGGGGAGNEQFF
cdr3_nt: TGTGCCAGCAGCGTAGGGGGCGGGGGGGCCGGGAATGAGCAGTTCTTC

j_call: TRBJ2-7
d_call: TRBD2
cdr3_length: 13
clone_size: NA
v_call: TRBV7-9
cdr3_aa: CASSLPGGGEQYF
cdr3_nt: TGTGCCAGCAGCTTACCGGGAGGAGGCGAGCAGTACTTC

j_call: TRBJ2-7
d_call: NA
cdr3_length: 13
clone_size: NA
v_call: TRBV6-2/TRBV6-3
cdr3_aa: CASTLDSSYEQYF
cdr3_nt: TGTGCCAGCACGCTGGACAGTTCCTACGAGCAGTACTTC

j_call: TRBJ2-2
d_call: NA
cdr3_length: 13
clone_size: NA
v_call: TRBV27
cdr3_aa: CASTISRGGELFF
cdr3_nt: TGTGCCAGCACCATCTCACGGGGCGGGGAGCTGTTTTTT

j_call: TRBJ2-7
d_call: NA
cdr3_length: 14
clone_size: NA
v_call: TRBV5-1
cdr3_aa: CASSLGDAAYEQYF
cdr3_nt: TGCGCCAGCAGCTTAGGGGACGCGGCCTACGAGCAGTACTTC

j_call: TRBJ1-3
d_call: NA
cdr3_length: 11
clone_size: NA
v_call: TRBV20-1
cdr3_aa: CSASSGNTIYF
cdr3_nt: TGCAGTGCTAGTTCTGGAAACACCATATATTTT

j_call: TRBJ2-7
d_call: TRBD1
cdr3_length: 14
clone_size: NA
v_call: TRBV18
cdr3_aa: CASSPPGQNYEQYF
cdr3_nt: TGTGCCAGCTCACCACCGGGACAGAACTACGAGCAGTACTTC

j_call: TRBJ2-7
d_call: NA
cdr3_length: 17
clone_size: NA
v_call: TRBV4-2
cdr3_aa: CASSQDGGFSLSYEQYF
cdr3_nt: TGTGCCAGCAGCCAAGATGGAGGGTTTTCACTCTCCTACGAGCAGTACTTC

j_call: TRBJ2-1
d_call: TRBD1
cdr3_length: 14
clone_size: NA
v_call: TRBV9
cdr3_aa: CASSPAYRGREQFF
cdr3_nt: TGTGCCAGCAGCCCTGCATACAGGGGGCGTGAGCAGTTCTTC

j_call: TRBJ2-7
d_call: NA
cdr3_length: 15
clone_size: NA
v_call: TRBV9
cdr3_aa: CASSVDPSVYYEQYF
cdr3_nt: TGTGCCAGCAGCGTTGACCCCTCAGTGTACTACGAGCAGTACTTC

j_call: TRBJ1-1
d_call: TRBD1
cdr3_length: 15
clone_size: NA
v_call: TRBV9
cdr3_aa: CASSVATGGNTEAFF
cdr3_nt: TGTGCCAGCAGCGTAGCAACAGGGGGGAACACTGAAGCTTTCTTT

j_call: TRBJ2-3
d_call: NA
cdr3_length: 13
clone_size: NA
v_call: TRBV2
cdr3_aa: CASGEGDTDTQYF
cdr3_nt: TGTGCCTCGGGTGAGGGGGATACAGATACGCAGTATTTT

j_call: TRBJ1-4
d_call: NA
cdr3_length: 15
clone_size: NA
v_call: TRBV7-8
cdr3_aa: CASSLSGATNEKLFF
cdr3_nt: TGTGCCAGCAGCTTATCAGGGGCAACTAATGAAAAACTGTTTTTT

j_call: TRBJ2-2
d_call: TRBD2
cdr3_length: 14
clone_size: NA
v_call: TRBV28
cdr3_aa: CASSPRTGGRELFF
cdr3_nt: TGTGCCAGCAGTCCCCGCACGGGGGGGCGGGAGCTGTTTTTT

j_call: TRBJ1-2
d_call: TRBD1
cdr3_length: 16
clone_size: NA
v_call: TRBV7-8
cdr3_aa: CASSEYAGGGGYGYTF
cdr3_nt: TGTGCCAGCAGCGAATACGCGGGAGGGGGCGGATATGGCTACACCTTC

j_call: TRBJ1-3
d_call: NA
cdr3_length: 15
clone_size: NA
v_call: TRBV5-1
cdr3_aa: CASSLTGVSGNTIYF
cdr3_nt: TGCGCCAGCAGCCTAACAGGAGTCTCTGGAAACACCATATATTTT

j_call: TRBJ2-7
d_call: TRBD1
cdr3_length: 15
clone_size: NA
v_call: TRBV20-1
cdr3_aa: CSASPLDRPGYEQYF
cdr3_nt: TGCAGTGCTAGCCCTTTGGACAGGCCAGGGTACGAGCAGTACTTC

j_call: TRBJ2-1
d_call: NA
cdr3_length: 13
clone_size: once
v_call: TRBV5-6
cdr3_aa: CASSGGGRIEQFF
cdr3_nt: TGTGCCAGCAGCGGGGGGGGCCGGATTGAGCAGTTCTTC